The clone carrying this TCR beta chain came up a few times. Assay: immunoSEQ multiplex PCR; the TCRdb copy retains only in-frame clones and omits some. The repertoire holds 130,000 or so clones, with 86% as singletons. The entry originates in a study of blood T cell repertoires in COVID-19. Trimming at V came to 4 bases and at J to 6 bases, leaving 8 bases not matched to a gene. The germline gives CDR1 MNHNS, CDR2 SASEGT. The CDR3 totals 16 residues. The sequencing sample was made of peripheral blood. The J gene is TRBJ2-7, the V gene TRBV6-1; 14 positions agree with TRBD2. This TCR was sampled from a man in his forties or fifties with acute or convalescent COVID-19. In DNA form, the CDR3 reads TGTGCCAGCAGTGGTGGACTAGCGGGAGGAAGAGGCGAGCAGTACTTC. Protein: CASSGGLAGGRGEQYF.